Below are 27 T cell receptor beta chains sequenced from a single sample in a study of identical twins. Each CDR3 protein gets one entry after TCRdb re-called the 5' RACE reads with MiXCR. The table shows around 280,000 distinct CDR3 sequences, with 6.5% to 9.5% occurring only once. The data were also submitted as part of a second study, on yellow fever vaccine responses in identical twins.

The sequencing input was memory (CD45RO+) T cells sorted from blood. These receptor sequences come from a woman aged 18-29 years in good health.

The chain employs TRBV28 and TRBJ2-7; D may correspond to TRBD1 or TRBD2 (5 bases each). V was trimmed by 3 bases and J by 0 bases, leaving 12 bases between them. In germline, CDR1 is MDHEN, CDR2 SYDVKM. This CDR3 comprises 15 residues. Here the CDR3 reads CASSLRGAGSYEQYF. The CDR3 bases are TGTGCCAGCAGTTTGAGGGGTGCCGGCTCCTACGAGCAGTACTTC.

The chain is built from TRBV5-4 and TRBJ2-3; unclear D gene. Trimming took off 0 bases at V and 2 bases at J, with 7 bases between the two ends. The CDR3 is 14 residues long. Germline CDR1 is SGHNT and CDR2 is YYREEE (reference sequence). The DNA of the CDR3 is TGTGCCAGCAGCTTGGCCTTCGACACAGATACGCAGTATTTT. Translated: CASSLAFDTDTQYF.

This clonotype was counted between two and nine times. This chain uses TRBV7-8 with TRBJ2-5, with D perhaps being TRBD1 or TRBD2 (5 bases each). Trimming stripped 4 bases from V and 0 bases from J, with 6 bases between. CDR1 and CDR2 from the germline V gene are SGHVS and FQNEAQ. This CDR3 is 13 amino acids long. This CDR3 is CASSWGYQETQYF. The CDR3 DNA sequence: TGTGCCAGCAGCTGGGGGTACCAAGAGACCCAGTACTTC.

The chain joins TRBV14 to TRBJ2-2; D gene uncertain. Germline V gene sequence: CDR1 SGHDN, CDR2 FVKESK. V was shortened by 1 base and J by 5 bases, with 8 bases between the two germline ends. This CDR3 has 14 amino acids. CDR3 protein: CASSQAGWTGELFF. The CDR3 DNA reads TGTGCCAGCAGCCAAGCGGGTTGGACCGGGGAGCTGTTTTTT.

This clonotype has at least ten counts. The chain carries TRBV6-2 or TRBV6-3 and TRBJ2-6; the D is unclear. Deletions cut 11 bases from V and 0 bases from J, with 11 bases between. Germline V gives CDR1 MNHEY, CDR2 SVGEGT. The CDR3 is 14 amino acids. CDR3 sequence: CAVDVSSGANVLTF. The CDR3 DNA reads as TGTGCCGTAGACGTAAGCTCTGGGGCCAACGTCCTGACTTTC.

V is TRBV5-1 and J is TRBJ2-2; 9 bases agree with TRBD2. V shed 0 bases and J 5 bases; nucleotides not matched to a gene: 2. The germline gives CDR1 SGHRS, CDR2 YFSETQ. This CDR3 region has 15 residues. This CDR3 reads CASSLEGLATGELFF. CDR3 sequence (DNA): TGCGCCAGCAGCTTGGAGGGACTAGCAACCGGGGAGCTGTTTTTT. Looking up the rest from reference TRBV5-1 and TRBJ2-2 gives the full variable domain: KAGVTQTPRYLIKTRGQQVTLSCSPISGHRSVSWYQQTPGQGLQFLFEYFSETQRNKGNFPGRFSGRQFSNSRSEMNVSTLELGDSALYLCASSLEGLATGELFFGEGSRLTVL.

The chain uses TRBV20-1 and TRBJ1-2; 7 bases align to TRBD1. The V gene's germline CDR1 is DFQATT and CDR2 SNEGSKA (reference sequence). Trimming removed 2 bases from V and 2 bases from J; junction bases left unmatched: 11. CDR3 size: 16 residues. CDR3 coding DNA: TGCAGTGCTAGACCCTCCGACAGGGTATCAAACTATGGCTACACCTTC. Translation: CSARPSDRVSNYGYTF.

The gene calls are TRBV5-1 and TRBJ1-2, with 9 positions matching TRBD1. The CDR3 runs 14 residues. Germline V CDR1 and CDR2: SGHRS, YFSETQ. V was pared by 3 bases and J by 6 bases, with 6 bases of the junction left unmatched. This chain's CDR3 is CASSSLTGGHGYTF. The CDR3 DNA reads TGCGCCAGCAGCTCCTTAACAGGGGGCCATGGCTACACCTTC. The full variable domain, its missing parts supplied by reference TRBV5-1 and TRBJ1-2, is KAGVTQTPRYLIKTRGQQVTLSCSPISGHRSVSWYQQTPGQGLQFLFEYFSETQRNKGNFPGRFSGRQFSNSRSEMNVSTLELGDSALYLCASSSLTGGHGYTFGSGTRLTVV.

This clonotype was seen repeatedly, ten times or more. V usage is TRBV20-1 and J usage is TRBJ2-7; 9 bases agree with TRBD1. J gave up 3 bases and V 8 bases, and 2 bases lay outside the gene matches. The CDR3 is 11 residues long. Germline V CDR1 and CDR2: DFQATT, SNEGSKA (reference sequence). CDR3: CSTDRGYEQYF. DNA for the CDR3: TGCAGTACGGACAGGGGCTACGAGCAGTACTTC.

Ten or more counts support this clonotype. The chain links TRBV9 to TRBJ2-1; the match to TRBD2 covers 9 bases. V lost 0 bases, J lost 9 bases, and 10 bases stayed unmatched. The CDR3 is 16 amino acids. The germline V gene encodes CDR1 SGDLS and CDR2 YYNGEE. The CDR3 DNA follows: TGTGCCAGCAGCGTAGGAGAGGGACTAGCAGGGGGTGAGCAGTTCTTC. Translating gives CASSVGEGLAGGEQFF.

This clonotype was detected only a few times. This rearrangement joins TRBV20-1 to TRBJ2-5; 11 bases fit TRBD2. CDR3 length equals 13 residues. The germline gives CDR1 DFQATT, CDR2 SNEGSKA (reference sequence). Trimming cost V 3 bases and J 5 bases; bases outside gene matches: 2. The CDR3 reads CSASSGRAETQYF. CDR3 nucleotides: TGCAGTGCTAGTAGCGGGAGGGCGGAGACCCAGTACTTC.

In this sample, this clonotype turned up many times. This chain connects TRBV5-5 to TRBJ2-1; TRBD2 matches at 12 bases. CDR1 and CDR2 from the germline V gene are SGHKS and YYEKEE (reference sequence). The CDR3 has 17 residues. V lost 4 bases to trimming and J lost 2 bases; unmatched junction nucleotides: 7. DNA for the CDR3: TGTGCCAGCAGCCCAACGCTAGCGGGAGGGACCTACAATGAGCAGTTCTTC. Translated: CASSPTLAGGTYNEQFF.

The sample holds many counts of this clonotype. The chain is built from TRBV5-1 and TRBJ2-1; tentatively, D is TRBD1 (5 bases). CDR1 is SGHRS and CDR2 is YFSETQ in the germline V gene. V lost 0 bases, J lost 4 bases, and 11 bases lay in between. The CDR3 contains 15 residues. CDR3 DNA: TGCGCCAGCAGCTTGGTGGGGCAGGATTACAATGAGCAGTTCTTC. Amino acids: CASSLVGQDYNEQFF.

The chain is built from TRBV2 and TRBJ1-1; TRBD1 agrees at 8 bases. The length of the CDR3 is 13 residues. Germline-derived CDR1 and CDR2 are SNHLY and FYNNEI. V trimming: 6 bases; J trimming: 3 bases; junction bases outside the gene matches: 3. The CDR3 sequence is CASSKQGDTEAFF. The CDR3 DNA sequence: TGTGCCAGCAGCAAACAGGGGGACACTGAAGCTTTCTTT.

This clonotype was counted between two and nine times. CDR3 residues: CSVRPGTANYGYTF. The DNA of the CDR3 is TGCAGTGTTCGCCCCGGGACAGCCAACTATGGCTACACCTTC. The rearrangement joins TRBV20-1 to TRBJ1-2; 7 bases map to TRBD1. Germline CDR1 DFQATT, CDR2 SNEGSKA (reference sequence). The CDR3 has 14 amino acids. V shed 7 bases, J shed 2 bases, and the junction held 10 bases outside the gene matches.

The rearrangement joins TRBV28 to TRBJ2-6, with TRBD1 as a possible D gene (5 bases). This CDR3 is built from 16 residues. CDR1 and CDR2 (germline): MDHEN, SYDVKM. V dropped 6 bases and J dropped 0 bases, with 12 bases sitting between them. CDR3 amino acids: CASRNNRPSGANVLTF. The DNA of the CDR3 is TGTGCCAGCAGGAATAACAGGCCCTCTGGGGCCAACGTCCTGACTTTC.

In its sample, this clonotype was seen a few times. In DNA form, the CDR3 reads TGTGCCAGCAGTTACACTGGGGGCACGGCGGCTGGCTACACCTTC. This encodes CASSYTGGTAAGYTF. This chain connects TRBV6-5 to TRBJ1-2; D might be TRBD1 (6 bases). V lost 2 bases to trimming and J lost 7 bases, with 17 bases between them. CDR1 is MNHEY and CDR2 is SVGAGI in the germline V gene. This CDR3 region has 15 residues.

This chain links TRBV5-1 with TRBJ2-3; 9 nucleotides match TRBD1. Trimming cost V 4 bases and J 3 bases; bases outside gene matches: 9. The CDR3 is made up of 16 amino acids. Germline-derived CDR1 and CDR2 are SGHRS and YFSETQ. The CDR3 protein is CASSRPGTGMTDTQYF. The DNA for the CDR3 is TGCGCCAGCAGCCGTCCCGGGACAGGGATGACAGATACGCAGTATTTT.

The table lists this clonotype with a few counts. V is TRBV20-1 and J is TRBJ2-5, with D possibly matching TRBD2 (6 bases). Germline-derived CDR1 and CDR2 are DFQATT and SNEGSKA (reference sequence). V was cut by 5 bases and J by 2 bases, with 18 bases left in between. The length of the CDR3 is 15 residues. The CDR3 DNA is TGCAGTGCTCCCCCGTCCTTAGCGGCGCAAGAGACCCAGTACTTC. This sequence encodes CSAPPSLAAQETQYF.

The gene calls are TRBV5-4 and TRBJ2-5; D is unclear. The ends were cut back, 4 bases at V and 1 base at J, with 14 bases in the middle. The CDR3 extends over 15 amino acids. From germline, CDR1 is SGHNT and CDR2 YYREEE (reference sequence). CDR3 sequence (DNA): TGTGCCAGCAGCCAAAAATTACTTAGCCAAGAGACCCAGTACTTC. Translated: CASSQKLLSQETQYF.

The gene calls are TRBV20-1 and TRBJ1-4; D ambiguous. The CDR3 is 10 residues long. V was shortened by 3 bases and J by 7 bases, with 3 bases between the two germline ends. Germline V gene lookup returns CDR1 DFQATT and CDR2 SNEGSKA (reference sequence). The CDR3 sequence is CSASGEKLFF. The CDR3 DNA reads TGCAGTGCTAGTGGTGAAAAACTGTTTTTT.

This clonotype was detected many times. The chain uses TRBV24-1 and TRBJ2-1, with a possible D match to TRBD2 (6 bases). V dropped 6 bases and J dropped 7 bases, with 18 bases sitting between them. Germline V gene sequence: CDR1 KGHDR, CDR2 SFDVKD. This CDR3 is built from 15 residues. As DNA, the CDR3 is TGTGCCACCAGTAGGGCGAGCGCGGGACTGAATGAGCAGTTCTTC. This translates into CATSRASAGLNEQFF.

This clonotype was detected a few times. The V call is TRBV6-1, the J call TRBJ1-4, with D unclear. This CDR3 contains 14 residues. Looked up from germline, CDR1 is MNHNS and CDR2 is SASEGT. The V end was cut by 3 bases, the J end by 0 bases, with 5 bases between. CDR3 in amino acids: CASSDGSTNEKLFF. DNA of the CDR3: TGTGCCAGCAGTGATGGTTCAACTAATGAAAAACTGTTTTTT.

In this sample, this clonotype turned up many times. This sequence joins TRBV5-5 and TRBJ2-1, with 7 positions matching TRBD1. Germline lookup yields CDR1 SGHKS and CDR2 YYEKEE (reference sequence). The CDR3 consists of 14 residues. V trimming: 5 bases; J trimming: 8 bases; junction bases outside the gene matches: 10. The CDR3 DNA reads TGTGCCAGCAGGAAAGGGGGCTCGGCGGATGAGCAGTTCTTC. It translates to CASRKGGSADEQFF.

In this sample, this clonotype turned up many times. The genes are TRBV12-3 or TRBV12-4 and TRBJ2-1; the D gene is possibly TRBD2 (5 bases). The CDR3 totals 14 residues. Trimming took 4 bases from V and 9 from J, leaving 16 bases between them. CDR3 in DNA: TGTGCCAGCAGTTCGGGATCTAACACAGTTGAGCAGTTCTTC. Its protein product is CASSSGSNTVEQFF.

Only a few counts were recorded for this clonotype. The rearrangement joins TRBV6-6 to TRBJ2-1; D ambiguous. CDR1 is MNHNY and CDR2 is SVGAGI in the germline V gene (reference sequence). The CDR3 is made up of 13 amino acids. Trimming shortened V by 4 bases and J by 1 base, and 5 bases separated the two germline ends. Here the CDR3 reads CASSSSSYNEQFF. CDR3 bases: TGTGCCAGCAGTTCTAGTTCCTACAATGAGCAGTTCTTC.

This clonotype appeared a few times. V is TRBV28 and J is TRBJ2-6; D gene uncertain. The V gene lost 3 bases and the J gene lost 1 base, with 7 bases spanning the gap. Per the germline V gene, CDR1 is MDHEN and CDR2 is SYDVKM. This CDR3 comprises 15 residues. The DNA of the CDR3 is TGTGCCAGCAGTTTTGTAGGTTCTGGGGCCAACGTCCTGACTTTC. Its translation is CASSFVGSGANVLTF.